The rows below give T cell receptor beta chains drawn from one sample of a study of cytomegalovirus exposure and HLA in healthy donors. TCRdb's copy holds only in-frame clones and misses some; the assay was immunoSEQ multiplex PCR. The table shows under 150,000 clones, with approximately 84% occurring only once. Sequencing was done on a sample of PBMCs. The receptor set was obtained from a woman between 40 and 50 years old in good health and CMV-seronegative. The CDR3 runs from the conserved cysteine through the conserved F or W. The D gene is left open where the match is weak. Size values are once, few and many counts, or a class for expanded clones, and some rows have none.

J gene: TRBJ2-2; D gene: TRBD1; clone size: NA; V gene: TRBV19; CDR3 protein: CASSIGDRTGELFF; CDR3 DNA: TGTGCCAGTAGTATAGGGGACAGGACCGGGGAGCTGTTTTTT
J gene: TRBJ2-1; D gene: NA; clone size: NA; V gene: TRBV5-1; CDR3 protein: CASSPDRDTDNEQFF; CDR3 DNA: TGCGCCAGCAGCCCCGACCGGGACACCGACAATGAGCAGTTCTTC
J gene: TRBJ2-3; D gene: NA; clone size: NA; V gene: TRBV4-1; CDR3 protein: CASSQVSAGLTDTQYF; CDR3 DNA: TGCGCCAGCAGCCAAGTAAGTGCGGGACTCACAGATACGCAGTATTTT
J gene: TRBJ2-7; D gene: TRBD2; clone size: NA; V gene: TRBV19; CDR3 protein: CASSSPSGGAREQYF; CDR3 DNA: TGTGCCAGTAGTTCCCCTAGCGGGGGGGCTCGGGAGCAGTACTTC
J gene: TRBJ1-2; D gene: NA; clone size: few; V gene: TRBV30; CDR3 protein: CAWRSGGWSGYTF; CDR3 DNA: TGTGCCTGGAGATCTGGGGGCTGGAGTGGCTACACCTTC
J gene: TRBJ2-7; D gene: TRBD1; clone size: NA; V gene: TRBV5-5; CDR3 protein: CASSSVTGEISYEQYF; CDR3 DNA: TGTGCCAGCAGCTCGGTTACAGGGGAGATCTCCTACGAGCAGTACTTC
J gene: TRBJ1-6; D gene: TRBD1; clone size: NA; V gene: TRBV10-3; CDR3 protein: CAITDRENSPLHF; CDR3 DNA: TGTGCCATAACGGACAGGGAAAATTCACCCCTCCACTTT
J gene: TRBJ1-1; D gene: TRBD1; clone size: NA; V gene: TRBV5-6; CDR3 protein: CASRRQGLGSEAFF; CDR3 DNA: TGTGCCAGCAGAAGACAGGGTTTAGGCTCTGAAGCTTTCTTT
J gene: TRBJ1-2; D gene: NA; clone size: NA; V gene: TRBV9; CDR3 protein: CASSVVKGDGGGYTF; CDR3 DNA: TGTGCCAGCAGCGTAGTGAAGGGGGATGGGGGCGGCTACACCTTC
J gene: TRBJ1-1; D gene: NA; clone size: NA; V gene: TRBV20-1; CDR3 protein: CSASAGSEAFF; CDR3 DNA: TGCAGTGCTAGTGCGGGATCTGAAGCTTTCTTT
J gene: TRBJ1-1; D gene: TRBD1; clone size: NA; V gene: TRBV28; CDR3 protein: CASSFPGTGVTEAFF; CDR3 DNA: TGTGCCAGCAGTTTCCCAGGGACAGGGGTGACTGAAGCTTTCTTT
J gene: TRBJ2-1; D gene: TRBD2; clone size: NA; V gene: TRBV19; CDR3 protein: CASSITGLAGGPHNEQFF; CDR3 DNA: TGTGCCAGTAGTATAACGGGACTAGCGGGAGGGCCCCACAATGAGCAGTTCTTC
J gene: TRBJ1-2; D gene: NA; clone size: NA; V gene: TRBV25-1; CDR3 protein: CASSDRTAQTYGYTF; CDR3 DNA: TGTGCCAGCAGTGACCGGACAGCCCAAACCTATGGCTACACCTTC
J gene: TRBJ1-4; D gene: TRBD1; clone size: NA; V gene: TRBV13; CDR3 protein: CASSRQGTNEKLFF; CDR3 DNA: TGTGCCAGCAGCCGACAGGGCACTAATGAAAAACTGTTTTTT
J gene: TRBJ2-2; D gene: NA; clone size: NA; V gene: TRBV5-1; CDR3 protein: CASSFPGSNTGELFF; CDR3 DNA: TGCGCCAGCAGCTTCCCGGGGTCGAACACCGGGGAGCTGTTTTTT
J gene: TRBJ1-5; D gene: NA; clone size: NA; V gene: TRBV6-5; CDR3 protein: CASSGTGYQPQHF; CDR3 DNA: TGTGCCAGCAGTGGAACAGGGTATCAGCCCCAGCATTTT
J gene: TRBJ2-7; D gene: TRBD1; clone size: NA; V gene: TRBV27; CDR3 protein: CASSPGTGGYEQYF; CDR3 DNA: TGTGCCAGCAGTCCGGGGACAGGGGGCTACGAGCAGTACTTC
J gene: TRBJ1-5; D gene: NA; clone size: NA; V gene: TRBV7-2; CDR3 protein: CASSPANRVDNQPQHF; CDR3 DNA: TGTGCCAGCAGCCCCGCCAACAGGGTCGACAATCAGCCCCAGCATTTT
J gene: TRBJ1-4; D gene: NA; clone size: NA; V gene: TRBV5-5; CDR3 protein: CASSLSTVAEKLFF; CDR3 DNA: TGTGCCAGCAGCCTATCGACCGTAGCTGAAAAACTGTTTTTT
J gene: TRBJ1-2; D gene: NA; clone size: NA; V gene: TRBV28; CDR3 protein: CASGASRSYGYTF; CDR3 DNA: TGTGCCAGCGGGGCTAGTAGGAGCTATGGCTACACCTTC
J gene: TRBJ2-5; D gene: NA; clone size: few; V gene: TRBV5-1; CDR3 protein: CASSLGTGETQYF; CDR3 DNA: TGCGCCAGCAGCTTGGGGACTGGAGAGACCCAGTACTTC
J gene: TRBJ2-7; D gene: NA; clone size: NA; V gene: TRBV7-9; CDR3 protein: CASSLDREALREQYF; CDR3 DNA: TGTGCCAGCAGCTTAGACAGGGAAGCTCTCCGCGAGCAGTACTTC
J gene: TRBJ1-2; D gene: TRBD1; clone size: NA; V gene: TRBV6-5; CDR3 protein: CASCDAGGGYTF; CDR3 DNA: TGTGCCAGCTGCGACGCAGGGGGTGGCTACACCTTC
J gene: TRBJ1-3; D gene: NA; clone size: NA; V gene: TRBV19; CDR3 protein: CASSTSVLSGNTIYF; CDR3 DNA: TGTGCCAGTAGTACCTCCGTTCTCTCTGGAAACACCATATATTTT
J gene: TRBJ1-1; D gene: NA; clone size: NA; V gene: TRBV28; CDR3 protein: CASSSHQDTEAFF; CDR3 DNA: TGTGCCAGCAGTTCCCATCAGGACACTGAAGCTTTCTTT
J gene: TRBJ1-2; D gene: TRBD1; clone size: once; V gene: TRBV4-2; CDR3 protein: CASSQATGQGRAGYTF; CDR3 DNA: TGTGCCAGCAGCCAAGCGACGGGACAGGGTCGAGCCGGCTACACCTTC
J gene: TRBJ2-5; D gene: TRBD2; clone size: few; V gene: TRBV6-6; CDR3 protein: CASSRLAERGETQYF; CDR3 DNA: TGTGCCAGCAGTCGTCTAGCGGAAAGGGGAGAGACCCAGTACTTC
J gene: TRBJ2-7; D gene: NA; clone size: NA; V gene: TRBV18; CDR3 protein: CASSPPAGPYEQYF; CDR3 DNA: TGTGCCAGCTCACCTCCCGCAGGGCCCTACGAGCAGTACTTC
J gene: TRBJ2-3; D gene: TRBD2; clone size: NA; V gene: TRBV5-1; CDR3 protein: CASRTGTSGGAPDTQYF; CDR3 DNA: TGCGCCAGCCGGACCGGGACTAGCGGGGGGGCTCCAGATACGCAGTATTTT
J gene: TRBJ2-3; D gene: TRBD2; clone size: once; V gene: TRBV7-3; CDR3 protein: CASSLTATSGALGTQYF; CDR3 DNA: TGTGCCAGCAGCCTTACGGCTACTAGCGGGGCCCTTGGTACGCAGTATTTT
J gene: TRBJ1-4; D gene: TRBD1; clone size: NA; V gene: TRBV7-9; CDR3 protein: CASSPGQGSEKLFF; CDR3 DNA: TGTGCCAGCAGCCCCGGACAGGGGAGCGAAAAACTGTTTTTT
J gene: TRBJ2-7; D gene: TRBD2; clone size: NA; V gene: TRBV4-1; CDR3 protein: CASSPASNGGADEQYF; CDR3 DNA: TGCGCCAGCAGCCCAGCCTCTAACGGGGGGGCTGACGAGCAGTACTTC
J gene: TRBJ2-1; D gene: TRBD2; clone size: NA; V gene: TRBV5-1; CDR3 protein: CASRQPGTSVNEQFF; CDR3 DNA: TGCGCCAGCAGACAACCGGGGACTAGCGTCAATGAGCAGTTCTTC
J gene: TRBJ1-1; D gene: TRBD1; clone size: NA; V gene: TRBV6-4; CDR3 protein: CASSEQGASTEAFF; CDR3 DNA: TGTGCCAGCAGTGAACAGGGGGCGAGCACTGAAGCTTTCTTT
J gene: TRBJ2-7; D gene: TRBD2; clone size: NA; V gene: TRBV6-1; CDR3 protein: CASSPLADPTYEQYF; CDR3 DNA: TGTGCCAGCAGCCCCCTAGCGGATCCTACCTACGAGCAGTACTTC
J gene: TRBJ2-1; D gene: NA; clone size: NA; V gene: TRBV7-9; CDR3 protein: CASSADGVNEQFF; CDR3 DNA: TGTGCCAGCAGCGCCGACGGGGTAAATGAGCAGTTCTTC
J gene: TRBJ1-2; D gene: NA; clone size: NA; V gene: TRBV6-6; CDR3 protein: CASSTTGRVYGYTF; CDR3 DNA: TGTGCCAGCAGCACCACAGGGAGGGTCTATGGCTACACCTTC
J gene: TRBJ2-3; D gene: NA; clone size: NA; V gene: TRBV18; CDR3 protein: CASSPPFWGGSTDTQYF; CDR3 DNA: TGTGCCAGCTCACCACCGTTCTGGGGGGGCAGCACAGATACGCAGTATTTT
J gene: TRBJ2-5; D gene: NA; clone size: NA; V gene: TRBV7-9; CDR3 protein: CASSSGQGTQYF; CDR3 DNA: TGTGCCAGCAGCTCGGGACAAGGGACCCAGTACTTC
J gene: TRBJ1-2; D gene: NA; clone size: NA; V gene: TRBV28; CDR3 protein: CASSSSLATLEAF; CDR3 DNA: TGTGCCAGCAGTTCGTCCTTGGCCACCCTCGAGGCCTTC
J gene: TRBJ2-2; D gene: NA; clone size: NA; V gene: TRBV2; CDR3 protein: CASKEWHTGELFF; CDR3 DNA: TGTGCCAGCAAGGAGTGGCACACCGGGGAGCTGTTTTTT
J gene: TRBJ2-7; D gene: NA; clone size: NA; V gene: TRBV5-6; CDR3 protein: CASSLSDFRGGQYF; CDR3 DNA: TGTGCCAGCAGCTTGTCAGACTTCAGGGGTGGGCAGTACTTC
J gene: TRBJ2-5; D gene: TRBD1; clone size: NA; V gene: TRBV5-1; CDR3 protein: CASSPGTGEGETQYF; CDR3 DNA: TGCGCCAGCAGCCCTGGGACAGGGGAAGGGGAGACCCAGTACTTC
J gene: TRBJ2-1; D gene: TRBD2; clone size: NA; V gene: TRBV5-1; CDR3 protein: CASSPGLAGTGSYNEQFF; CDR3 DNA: TGCGCCAGCAGTCCGGGACTAGCGGGGACCGGATCCTACAATGAGCAGTTCTTC